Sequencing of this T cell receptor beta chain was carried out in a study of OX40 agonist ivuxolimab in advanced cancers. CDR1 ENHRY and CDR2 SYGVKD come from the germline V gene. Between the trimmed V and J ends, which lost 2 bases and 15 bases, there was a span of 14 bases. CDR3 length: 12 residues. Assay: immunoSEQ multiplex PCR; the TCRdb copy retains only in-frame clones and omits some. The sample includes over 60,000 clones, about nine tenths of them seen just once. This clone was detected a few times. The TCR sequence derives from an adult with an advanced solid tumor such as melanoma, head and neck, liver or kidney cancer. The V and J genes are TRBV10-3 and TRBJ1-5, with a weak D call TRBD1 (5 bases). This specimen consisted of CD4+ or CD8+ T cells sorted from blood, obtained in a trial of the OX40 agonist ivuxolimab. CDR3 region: CAISEAGSGRHF. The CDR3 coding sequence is TGTGCCATCAGTGAGGCAGGGTCTGGGCGGCATTTT.